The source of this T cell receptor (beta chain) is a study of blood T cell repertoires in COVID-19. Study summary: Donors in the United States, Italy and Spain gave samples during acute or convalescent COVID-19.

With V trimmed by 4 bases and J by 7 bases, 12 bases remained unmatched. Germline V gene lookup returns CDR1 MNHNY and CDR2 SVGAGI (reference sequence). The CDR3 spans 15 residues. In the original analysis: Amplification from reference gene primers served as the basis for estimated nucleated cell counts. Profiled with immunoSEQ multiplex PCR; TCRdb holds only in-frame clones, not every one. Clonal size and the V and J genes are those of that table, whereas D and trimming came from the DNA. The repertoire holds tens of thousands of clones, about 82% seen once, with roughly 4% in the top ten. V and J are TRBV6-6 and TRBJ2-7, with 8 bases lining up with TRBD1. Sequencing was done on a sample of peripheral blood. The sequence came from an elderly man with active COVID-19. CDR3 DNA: TGTGCCAGCAGTTCCCAGGCAGGGGGCAGTGGAGAGCAGTACTTC. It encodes CASSSQAGGSGEQYF.